This passage covers 4 T cell receptor beta chains from one sample sequenced in a study of CD8 T cells in ankylosing spondylitis. One entry per CDR3 protein results from TCRdb running MiXCR on the 5' RACE reads. In the table there are about 150,000 distinct CDR3 sequences, under 35% of which are singletons. The material sequenced was synovial fluid, either unsorted or a sorted T cell fraction (not recorded which). These receptors were collected from a male donor with ankylosing spondylitis.

This clonotype was picked up a small number of times. J is TRBJ2-1 and V is TRBV6-1; D gene ambiguous. The CDR3 runs 13 residues. The V and J ends lost 4 bases and 10 bases respectively, with 14 bases between them. Germline V gives CDR1 MNHNS, CDR2 SASEGT. The chain's CDR3 is CASSAVPAREQFF. The CDR3 nucleotides are TGTGCCAGCAGTGCAGTACCCGCTAGAGAGCAGTTCTTC.

A few counts support this clonotype. The chain links TRBV29-1 to TRBJ2-7; D gene unclear. CDR3 length equals 13 residues. Germline V CDR1 and CDR2: SQVTM, ANQGSEA. Deletions cut 4 bases from V and 6 bases from J, with 16 bases between. The CDR3 nucleotides are TGCAGCGTTGGAGAAACGCCTTGGGCCGAGCAGTACTTC. Translation gives CSVGETPWAEQYF.

This clonotype has at least ten counts. The CDR3 sequence: CASSLAEWSRNGYTF. The CDR3, as DNA: TGTGCCAGCAGCTTAGCAGAGTGGAGTAGGAATGGCTACACCTTC. The chain combines TRBV7-9 with TRBJ1-2; D call uncertain. The CDR3 is made up of 15 amino acids. Germline lookup yields CDR1 SEHNR and CDR2 FQNEAQ (reference sequence). V was clipped by 0 bases and J by 6 bases, with 14 bases between them.

The sample holds many counts of this clonotype. The chain carries TRBV7-6 and TRBJ1-1; D perhaps matches TRBD1 (6 bases). Trimming cost V 4 bases and J 4 bases, with 13 bases left between them. From germline, CDR1 is SGHVS and CDR2 FNYEAQ. CDR3 size: 14 residues. The CDR3 DNA reads TGTGCCAGCAGCTCCACGAGGGGGAGCACTGAAGCTTTCTTT. Its protein product is CASSSTRGSTEAFF.